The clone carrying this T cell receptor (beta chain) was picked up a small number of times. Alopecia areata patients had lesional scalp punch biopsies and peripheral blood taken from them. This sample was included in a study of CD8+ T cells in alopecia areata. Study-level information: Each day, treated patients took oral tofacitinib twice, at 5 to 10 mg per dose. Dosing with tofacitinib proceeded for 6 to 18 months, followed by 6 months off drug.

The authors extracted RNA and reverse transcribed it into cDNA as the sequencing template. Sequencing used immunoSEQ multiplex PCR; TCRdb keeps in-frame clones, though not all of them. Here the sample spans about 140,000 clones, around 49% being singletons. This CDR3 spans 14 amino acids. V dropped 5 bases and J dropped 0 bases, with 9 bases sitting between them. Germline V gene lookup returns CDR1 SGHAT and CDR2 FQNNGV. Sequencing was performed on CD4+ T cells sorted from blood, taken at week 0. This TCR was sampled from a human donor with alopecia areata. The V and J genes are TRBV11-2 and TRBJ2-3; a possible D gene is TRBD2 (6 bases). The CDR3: CASSLGTSTDTQYF. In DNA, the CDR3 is TGTGCCAGCAGCCTAGGGACTAGCACAGATACGCAGTATTTT.